The T cell receptor beta chain under discussion was sequenced for a study of blood T cell repertoires in COVID-19. Profiled with immunoSEQ multiplex PCR; TCRdb holds only in-frame clones, not every one. The sample contains around 180,000 clones, about 87% of which appear only once. The CDR3 has 14 residues. Looked up from germline, CDR1 is MNHEY and CDR2 is SVGEGT. Trimming shortened V by 6 bases and J by 0 bases, and 12 bases separated the two germline ends. The rearrangement links TRBV6-2 or TRBV6-3 to TRBJ2-7; D might be TRBD2 (5 bases). The source of this sequence is a man aged 55 to 70 with acute or convalescent COVID-19. Sample: peripheral blood. The CDR3 DNA sequence: TGTGCCAGCAGCGGAGGCACACCCTCCTACGAGCAGTACTTC. It encodes CASSGGTPSYEQYF.